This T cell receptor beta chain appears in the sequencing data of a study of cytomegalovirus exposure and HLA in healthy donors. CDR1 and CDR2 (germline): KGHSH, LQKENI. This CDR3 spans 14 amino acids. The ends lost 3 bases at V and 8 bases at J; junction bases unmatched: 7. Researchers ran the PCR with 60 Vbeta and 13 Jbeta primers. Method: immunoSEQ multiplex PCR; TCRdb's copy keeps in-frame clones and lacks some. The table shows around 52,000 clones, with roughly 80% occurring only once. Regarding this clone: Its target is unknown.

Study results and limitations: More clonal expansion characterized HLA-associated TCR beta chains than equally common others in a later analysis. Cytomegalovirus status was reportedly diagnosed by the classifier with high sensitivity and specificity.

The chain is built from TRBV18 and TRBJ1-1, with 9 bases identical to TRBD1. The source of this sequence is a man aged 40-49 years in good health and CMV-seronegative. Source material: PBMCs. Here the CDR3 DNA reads TGTGCCAGCTCACCGAAATCCGGGACAGGGGAAGCTTTCTTT. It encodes CASSPKSGTGEAFF.